These 4 T cell receptor beta chains were sequenced from one sample in a study of T cells expressing NK-cell markers. Using the 5' RACE reads, TCRdb records one entry per CDR3 protein without DNA. The sample includes 400,000 or so distinct CDR3 sequences. Sample: blood T cells: a sorted CD56 or NKG2C T cell subset, CD4+ or CD8+ T cells, or bulk PBMC T cells (not recorded which). The receptors originated from a woman aged 45-65 years in good health.

The V call is TRBV11-3, the J call TRBJ2-3; checking the TCRdb D call of TRBD1 is not possible without DNA. Germline CDR1 is SGHNT and CDR2 is YENEEA. The CDR3 spans 15 residues. Here the CDR3 reads CASSQGQASTDTQYF.

This chain connects TRBV4-1 to TRBJ2-1; the TRBD2 assignment by TCRdb is unverifiable without DNA. CDR3 length: 14 amino acids. Looked up from germline, CDR1 is MGHRA and CDR2 is YSYEKL. Here the CDR3 reads CASSQGALMEAQFF.

The chain couples TRBV18 to TRBJ2-2. Per the germline V gene, CDR1 is KGHSH and CDR2 is LQKENI. This CDR3 contains 14 residues. The CDR3 here is CASSPHFDTGELFF.

The chain uses TRBV5-1 and TRBJ1-4; without DNA, the TCRdb call of TRBD1 cannot be checked. This CDR3 is built from 16 residues. Germline V lookup: CDR1 SGHRS, CDR2 YFSETQ. CDR3 sequence reads: CASSLNQPGTNEKLFF.